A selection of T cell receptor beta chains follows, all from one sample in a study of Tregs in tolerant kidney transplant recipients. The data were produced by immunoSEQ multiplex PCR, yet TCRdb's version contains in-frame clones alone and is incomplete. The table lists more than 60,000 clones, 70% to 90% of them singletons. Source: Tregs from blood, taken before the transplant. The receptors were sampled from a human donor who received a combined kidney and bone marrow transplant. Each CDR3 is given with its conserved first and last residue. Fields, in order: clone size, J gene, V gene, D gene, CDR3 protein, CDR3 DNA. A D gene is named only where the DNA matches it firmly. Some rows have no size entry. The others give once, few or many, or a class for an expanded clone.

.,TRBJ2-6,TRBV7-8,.,CASSSGANVLTF,TGTGCCAGCAGCTCTGGGGCCAACGTCCTGACTTTC
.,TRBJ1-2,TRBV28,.,CASSLLAGVFGYTF,TGTGCCAGCAGTTTACTGGCAGGGGTGTTTGGCTACACCTTC
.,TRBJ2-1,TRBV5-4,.,CASSLNGGLSYNEQFF,TGTGCCAGCAGCTTGAATGGGGGGCTCTCCTACAATGAGCAGTTCTTC
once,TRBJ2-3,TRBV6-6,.,CASSWNTDTQYF,TGTGCCAGCAGTTGGAACACAGATACGCAGTATTTT
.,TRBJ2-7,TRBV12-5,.,CARSKGPQMAQYF,TGTGCTAGGTCCAAGGGACCCCAGATGGCGCAGTACTTC
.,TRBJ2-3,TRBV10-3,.,CASWSGDTQYF,TGTGCCTCATGGAGCGGAGATACGCAGTATTTT
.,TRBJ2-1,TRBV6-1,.,CASSEVSGYEQFF,TGTGCCAGCAGTGAAGTTAGTGGCTATGAGCAGTTCTTC
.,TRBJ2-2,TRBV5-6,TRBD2,CASSPGLAANTGELFF,TGTGCCAGCAGCCCAGGACTAGCAGCGAACACCGGGGAGCTGTTTTTT
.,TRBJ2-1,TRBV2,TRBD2,CASSRTSGTRFEQFF,TGTGCCAGCAGTCGGACTAGCGGGACGCGGTTTGAGCAGTTCTTC
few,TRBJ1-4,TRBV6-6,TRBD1,CASSYQGTGSSEKLFF,TGTGCCAGCAGTTACCAGGGGACAGGGTCGAGTGAAAAACTGTTTTTT
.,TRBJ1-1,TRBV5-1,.,CASSMDRNTEAFF,TGCGCCAGCAGCATGGACAGAAACACTGAAGCTTTCTTT
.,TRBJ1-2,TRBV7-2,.,CASSLGGGYGYTF,TGTGCCAGCAGCTTAGGAGGGGGTTATGGCTACACCTTC
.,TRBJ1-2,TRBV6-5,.,CASSTPFGGQGYTF,TGTGCCAGCAGCACCCCCTTCGGGGGACAAGGCTACACCTTC
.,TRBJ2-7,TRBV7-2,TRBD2,CASSLGPGGHLEQYF,TGTGCCAGCAGCTTAGGGCCGGGAGGTCACCTCGAGCAGTACTTC
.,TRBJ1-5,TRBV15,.,CATSRDRANQPQHF,TGTGCCACCAGCAGGGATCGCGCCAATCAGCCCCAGCATTTT
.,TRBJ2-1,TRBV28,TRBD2,CASSSRLAGGLLEQFF,TGTGCCAGCAGTTCCAGACTAGCGGGAGGGCTTCTTGAGCAGTTCTTC